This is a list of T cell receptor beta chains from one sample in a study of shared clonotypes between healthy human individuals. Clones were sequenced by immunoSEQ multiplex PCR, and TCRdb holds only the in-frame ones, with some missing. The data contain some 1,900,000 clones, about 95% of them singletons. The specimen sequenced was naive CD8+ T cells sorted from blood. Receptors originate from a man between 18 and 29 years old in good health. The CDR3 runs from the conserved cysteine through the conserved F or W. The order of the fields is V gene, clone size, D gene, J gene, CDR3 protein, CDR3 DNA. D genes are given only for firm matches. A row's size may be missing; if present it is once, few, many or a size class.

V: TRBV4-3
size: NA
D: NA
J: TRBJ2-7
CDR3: CASSQDREQSYEQYF
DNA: TGCGCCAGCAGCCAAGATCGGGAACAGTCCTACGAGCAGTACTTC

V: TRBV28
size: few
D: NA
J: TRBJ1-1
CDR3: CASSTRVGTEAFF
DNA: TGTGCCAGCAGTACAAGGGTCGGCACTGAAGCTTTCTTT

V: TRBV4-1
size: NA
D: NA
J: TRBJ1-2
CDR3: CASSQGRGGEEYGYTF
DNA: TGCGCCAGCAGCCAAGGGCGGGGAGGGGAGGAGTATGGCTACACCTTC

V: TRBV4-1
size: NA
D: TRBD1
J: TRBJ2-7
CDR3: CASSQGTGDTYEQYF
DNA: TGCGCCAGCAGCCAAGGCACAGGGGACACCTACGAGCAGTACTTC

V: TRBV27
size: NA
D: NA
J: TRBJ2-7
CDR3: CASSRSGALYEQYF
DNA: TGTGCCAGCAGTCGTTCAGGGGCCCTCTACGAGCAGTACTTC

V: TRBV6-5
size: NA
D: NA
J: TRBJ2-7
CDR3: CASSYLYEQYF
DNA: TGTGCCAGCAGTTACTTATACGAGCAGTACTTC

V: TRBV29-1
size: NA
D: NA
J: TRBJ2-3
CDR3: CSVGSYTDTQYF
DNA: TGCAGCGTTGGGTCTTACACAGATACGCAGTATTTT

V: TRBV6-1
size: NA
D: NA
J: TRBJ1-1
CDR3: CASRNRDDMNTEAFF
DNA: TGTGCCAGCAGGAACAGAGATGATATGAACACTGAAGCTTTCTTT

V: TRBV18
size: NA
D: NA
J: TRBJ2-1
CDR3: CASSPLVGGPLYNEQFF
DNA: TGTGCCAGCTCACCACTTGTGGGAGGCCCACTCTACAATGAGCAGTTCTTC

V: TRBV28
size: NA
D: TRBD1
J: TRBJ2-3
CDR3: CASRGTGLTDTQYF
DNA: TGTGCCAGCAGAGGGACAGGGCTCACAGATACGCAGTATTTT

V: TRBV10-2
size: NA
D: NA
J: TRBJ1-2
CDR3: CASSEAGTLTF
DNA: TGCGCCAGCAGTGAAGCCGGGACTCTCACCTTC